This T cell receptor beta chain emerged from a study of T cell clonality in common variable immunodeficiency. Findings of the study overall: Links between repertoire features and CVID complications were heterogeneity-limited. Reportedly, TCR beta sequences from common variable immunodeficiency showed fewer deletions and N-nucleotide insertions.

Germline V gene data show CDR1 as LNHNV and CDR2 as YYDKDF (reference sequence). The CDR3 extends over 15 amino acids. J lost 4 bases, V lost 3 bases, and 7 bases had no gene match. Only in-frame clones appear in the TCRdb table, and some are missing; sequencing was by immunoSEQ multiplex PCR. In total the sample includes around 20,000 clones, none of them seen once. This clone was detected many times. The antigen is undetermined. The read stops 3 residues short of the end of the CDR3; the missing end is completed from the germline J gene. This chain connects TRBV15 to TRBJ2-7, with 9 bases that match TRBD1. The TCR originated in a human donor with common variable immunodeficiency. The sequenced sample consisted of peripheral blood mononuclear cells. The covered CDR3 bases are TGTGCCACCAGCAGGGACAGGGGTAAGGGGTACGAG. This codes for CATSRDRGKGYE. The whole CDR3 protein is CATSRDRGKGYEQYF. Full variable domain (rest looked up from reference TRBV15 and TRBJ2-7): DAMVIQNPRYQVTQFGKPVTLSCSQTLNHNVMYWYQQKSSQAPKLLFHYYDKDFNNEADTPDNFQSRRPNTSFCFLDIRSPGLGDTAMYLCATSRDRGKGYEQYFGPGTRLTVT.